The 25 T cell receptor beta chains below come from one sample, sequenced in a study of cytomegalovirus exposure and HLA in healthy donors. 13 Jbeta primers and 60 Vbeta primers were used for the PCR. The data were produced by immunoSEQ multiplex PCR, yet TCRdb's version contains in-frame clones alone and is incomplete. Found here are roughly 120,000 clones, 76% of them singletons; the top ten hold 1.9%. The sample taken for sequencing was PBMCs. The receptors derive from a man aged 50 to 59 in good health and CMV-seronegative.

About this clone: The sample has other DNA sequences that encode this CDR3 too. V gene TRBV6-5 combines with J gene TRBJ1-1; no reliable D call. The CDR3 has 11 residues. In germline, CDR1 is MNHEY, CDR2 SVGAGI. The V gene lost 6 bases and the J gene lost 3 bases, with 5 bases spanning the gap. The CDR3 is CASSRDTEAFF. The CDR3 DNA is TGTGCCAGCAGCCGAGACACTGAAGCTTTCTTT.

This rearrangement joins TRBV6-1 to TRBJ2-3; D remains ambiguous. This CDR3 spans 14 amino acids. Germline lookup yields CDR1 MNHNS and CDR2 SASEGT. Trimming took off 7 bases at V and 3 bases at J, with 14 bases between the two ends. CDR3 sequence reads: CASNPSGLTDTQYF. The CDR3 DNA follows: TGTGCCAGCAACCCTAGTGGCTTAACAGATACGCAGTATTTT.

The chain uses TRBV19 and TRBJ2-1; D call uncertain. CDR1 is LNHDA, CDR2 SQIVND, per germline (reference sequence). Trimming took off 3 bases at V and 0 bases at J, with 9 bases between the two ends. The CDR3 is 15 residues long. CDR3 in amino acids: CASSIGHPSYNEQFF. The CDR3 DNA follows: TGTGCCAGTAGTATCGGTCACCCCTCCTACAATGAGCAGTTCTTC.

This sequence joins TRBV7-2 and TRBJ2-3; TRBD2 matches 11 bases. J gave up 4 bases and V 1 base, and 4 bases lay outside the gene matches. Germline V lookup: CDR1 SGHTA, CDR2 FQGNSA. CDR3 length: 16 amino acids. CDR3 loop: CASSLVSGGAPDTQYF. The DNA of the CDR3 is TGTGCCAGCAGCTTAGTTAGCGGGGGGGCCCCAGATACGCAGTATTTT.

The chain joins TRBV30 to TRBJ1-2; D remains unclear. This CDR3 region has 11 residues. CDR1 and CDR2 from the germline V gene are GTSNPN and SVGIG (reference sequence). Deletions cut 2 bases from V and 6 bases from J, with 7 bases between. CDR3 protein: CAWSIGHGYTF. As DNA, the CDR3 is TGTGCCTGGAGTATCGGTCATGGCTACACCTTC.

The rearrangement links TRBV5-4 to TRBJ2-7; D remains ambiguous. V was shortened by 2 bases and J by 2 bases, with 11 bases between the two germline ends. Looked up from germline, CDR1 is SGHNT and CDR2 is YYREEE (reference sequence). The CDR3 runs to 14 residues. The DNA for the CDR3 is TGTGCCAGCAGCTTAACGGGTGGTACCTACGAGCAGTACGTC. Residues: CASSLTGGTYEQYV.

This clone was counted a few times. The chain couples TRBV7-3 to TRBJ2-1; 9 bases are a match to TRBD1. After removal of 5 bases from V and 3 bases from J, the junction contained 5 bases not matched to a gene. The CDR3 is 15 amino acids. Germline loops: CDR1 SGHTA, CDR2 FQGTGA. The CDR3 DNA is TGTGCCAGCAGCCGAGACAGGGGGAGCTACAATGAGCAGTTCTTC. As protein: CASSRDRGSYNEQFF.

This clone has only one observation. This chain uses TRBV15 with TRBJ1-4; D is undetermined. This CDR3 region has 16 residues. CDR1 LNHNV and CDR2 YYDKDF come from the germline V gene (reference sequence). V shed 8 bases and J shed 4 bases, with 20 bases lying between them. The CDR3 region has the DNA TGTGCCACCGAAAACGGCTCCATCTGGAGTAATGAAAAACTGTTTTTT. Translated, it gives CATENGSIWSNEKLFF.

This chain links TRBV2 with TRBJ2-1; D is possibly TRBD2 (5 bases). The CDR3 has 13 amino acids. CDR1 SNHLY and CDR2 FYNNEI come from the germline V gene. V was trimmed by 3 bases and J by 9 bases, leaving 12 bases between them. The CDR3 DNA reads as TGTGCCAGCAGTGATTTACTAGTGATTGAGCAGTTCTTC. Encoded protein: CASSDLLVIEQFF.

The chain carries TRBV7-2 and TRBJ1-1, with 7 nucleotides matching TRBD1. J was trimmed by 6 bases and V by 6 bases; bases with no gene match: 7. The germline V gene has CDR1 SGHTA and CDR2 FQGNSA. The CDR3 consists of 13 residues. The CDR3 nucleotides read TGTGCCAGCAGTTTTAGGGGACAGTCTGAAGCTTTCTTT. Its protein product is CASSFRGQSEAFF.

The chain couples TRBV25-1 to TRBJ2-1; 8 bases match TRBD1. CDR1 is MGHDK, CDR2 SYGVNS, per germline. CDR3 size: 15 residues. V shed 0 bases and J 5 bases; nucleotides not matched to a gene: 3. CDR3 region: CASSEYRTGHNEQFF. The CDR3 DNA sequence: TGTGCCAGCAGTGAATATAGGACAGGGCACAATGAGCAGTTCTTC. The full variable domain, with the rest looked up from reference TRBV25-1 and TRBJ2-1, is EADIYQTPRYLVIGTGKKITLECSQTMGHDKMYWYQQDPGMELHLIHYSYGVNSTEKGDLSSESTVSRIRTEHFPLTLESARPSHTSQYLCASSEYRTGHNEQFFGPGTRLTVL.

The V gene is TRBV4-2, the J gene TRBJ1-2, with D possibly TRBD1 on 5 matching bases. CDR3 length: 15 amino acids. V lost 5 bases and J 4 bases, leaving 17 bases between the germline ends. CDR1 and CDR2 from the germline V gene are LGHNA and YNFKEQ. In DNA form, the CDR3 reads TGTGCCAGCAGCTCGCGGACCCTAAGGGGCTATGGCTACACCTTC. It specifies CASSSRTLRGYGYTF.

V usage is TRBV15 and J usage is TRBJ1-2; no clear D gene. V lost 0 bases, J lost 6 bases, and 5 bases lay in between. CDR1 LNHNV and CDR2 YYDKDF come from the germline V gene (reference sequence). The CDR3 totals 12 residues. In DNA form, the CDR3 reads TGTGCCACCAGCAGAGATCGGGATGGCTACACCTTC. Protein: CATSRDRDGYTF.

The chain links TRBV7-3 to TRBJ2-6; possible D gene TRBD1, 5 bases. In germline, CDR1 is SGHTA, CDR2 FQGTGA. V was shortened by 3 bases and J by 0 bases, with 18 bases between the two germline ends. This CDR3 has 19 amino acids. The CDR3 loop reads CASSFSQWSGYSGANVLTF. The CDR3 region has the DNA TGTGCCAGCAGCTTTTCCCAATGGTCAGGGTACTCTGGGGCCAACGTCCTGACTTTC.

V usage is TRBV28 and J usage is TRBJ1-1; 7 bases are a match to TRBD1. Trimming at V came to 5 bases and at J to 7 bases, leaving 16 bases not matched to a gene. The CDR3 consists of 16 residues. Germline V gene sequence: CDR1 MDHEN, CDR2 SYDVKM. CDR3 sequence (DNA): TGTGCCAGCAGTGCCCACAGGGGTGAGGACCCCATTGAAGCTTTCTTT. It codes for CASSAHRGEDPIEAFF.

V and J are TRBV6-5 and TRBJ2-7; 12 nucleotides line up with TRBD2. The CDR3 loop spans 15 amino acids. The V gene end was trimmed by 6 bases and the J gene end by 5 bases; junction bases not matched to a gene: 8. CDR1 and CDR2 (germline): MNHEY, SVGAGI. The CDR3 reads CASSYGLAGSNEQYV. In DNA form, the CDR3 reads TGTGCCAGCAGCTACGGACTAGCGGGGTCCAACGAGCAGTACGTC.

This rearrangement joins TRBV6-1 to TRBJ2-3; 8 nucleotides match TRBD1. Germline V lookup: CDR1 MNHNS, CDR2 SASEGT. The CDR3 totals 14 residues. J lost 3 bases, V lost 6 bases, and 5 bases had no gene match. The CDR3 spells CASRSRQGTDTQYF. The CDR3 nucleotides read TGTGCCAGCAGGTCGCGACAGGGGACAGATACGCAGTATTTT.

The chain couples TRBV6-6 to TRBJ2-3; a weak D match, TRBD2 (6 bases). CDR1 and CDR2 (germline): MNHNY, SVGAGI (reference sequence). This CDR3 comprises 15 residues. Trimming shortened V by 0 bases and J by 5 bases, and 12 bases separated the two germline ends. The chain's CDR3 is CASSYSRGRGDTQYF. CDR3 in DNA: TGTGCCAGCAGTTACTCGCGAGGGCGGGGAGATACGCAGTATTTT.

The CDR3 DNA reads as TGTGCCACCAGCGGAGACCGGGACAGAGATTACGAGCAGTACGTC. Protein sequence: CATSGDRDRDYEQYV. The J gene is TRBJ2-7, the V gene TRBV15; 7 bases fit TRBD1. Germline CDR1 reads LNHNV; CDR2 reads YYDKDF (reference sequence). The CDR3 length is 15 residues.

The chain links TRBV4-1 to TRBJ2-3; TRBD2 matches 10 bases. The CDR3 contains 16 residues. V was clipped by 4 bases and J by 2 bases; unmatched bases: 6. From germline, CDR1 is MGHRA and CDR2 YSYEKL. Here the CDR3 reads CASSLSGGHPTDTQYF. CDR3 DNA: TGCGCCAGCAGCCTTAGCGGGGGGCACCCCACAGATACGCAGTATTTT.

V is TRBV7-9 and J is TRBJ1-6, with 9 bases fitting TRBD1. CDR1 SEHNR and CDR2 FQNEAQ come from the germline V gene (reference sequence). The CDR3 is 14 residues long. V was pared by 5 bases and J by 6 bases, with 2 bases of the junction left unmatched. Written as DNA, the CDR3 is TGTGCCAGCAGCACGACAGGGGGTAATTCACCCCTCCACTTT. Translating gives CASSTTGGNSPLHF.

The chain carries TRBV18 and TRBJ2-1; 10 nucleotides match TRBD2. The CDR3 has 17 amino acids. Germline loops: CDR1 KGHSH, CDR2 LQKENI. V dropped 3 bases and J dropped 7; count of bases not matched to a gene: 12. CDR3 region: CASSPAIAGGRINEQFF. The CDR3 coding sequence is TGTGCCAGCTCACCCGCTATAGCGGGGGGCCGTATAAATGAGCAGTTCTTC.

The chain employs TRBV12-2 and TRBJ2-7; TRBD1, the D gene given by the table, was not confirmed from the DNA. TRBV12-2 is a pseudogene segment. This CDR3 comprises 18 residues. The CDR3 DNA reads as TGTGCAAGTCGCTTAAGAGCACACTCAGACAGGGTTCCCTACGAGCAGTACTTC. Translation gives CASRLRAHSDRVPYEQYF.

The chain links TRBV29-1 to TRBJ2-5; 8 bases align to TRBD1. The J call may be mistaken, given a closer DNA end match to TRBJ2-7. The germline gives CDR1 SQVTM, CDR2 ANQGSEA. The CDR3 sequence is 12 residues long. CDR3 sequence reads: CSVLDRAYEQYF. Written as DNA, the CDR3 is TGCAGCGTTTTGGACAGGGCCTACGAGCAGTACTTC.

This clone was found a few times. This chain joins TRBV27 and TRBJ2-7; maybe TRBD2 (7 bases). Germline V lookup: CDR1 MNHEY, CDR2 SMNVEV (reference sequence). This CDR3 has 11 amino acids. Trimming left V 9 bases short and J 7 bases short, with 13 bases between. CDR3 sequence: CARGGGGEQYF. The CDR3 DNA reads TGTGCCAGAGGGGGGGGTGGTGAGCAGTACTTC.